This TCR beta chain was sequenced in a study of tumor-infiltrating lymphocytes in primary liver carcinoma. Whole-study context: Patients, male and female, were 30 to 69 years old.

This clonotype has ten or more counts. Priming with a constant-region primer yielded TCR beta cDNA from about 540 ng total RNA. Libraries for TCR beta were built through three nested multiplex PCR rounds, which together made up a slightly modified ARM-PCR procedure. The study ran its first two PCR rounds for around 10 cycles each, using TRBV1-TRBV30 forward primers and a C-beta reverse primer. TCRdb called the multiplex PCR reads again in MiXCR, with one record for every CDR3 protein. Counted here are 320,000 or so distinct CDR3 sequences, over 55% occurring once; the ten biggest clones make up roughly 9%. The V end was cut by 2 bases, the J end by 0 bases, with 19 bases between. Germline loops: CDR1 MNHNS, CDR2 SASEGT. The length of the CDR3 is 18 residues. The source of the blood RNA was unsorted whole blood, and germline DNA was extracted as well.

The source is a man aged 40-49 years with primary liver carcinoma and hepatitis B virus infection. V usage is TRBV6-1 and J usage is TRBJ1-1; D is unclear. The sequencing sample was made of peripheral blood. The CDR3: CASSETFEGFVMNTEAFF. The CDR3 DNA follows: TGTGCCAGCAGTGAAACGTTTGAGGGTTTCGTAATGAACACTGAAGCTTTCTTT.